This is a list of T cell receptor beta chains from one sample in a study of post-analysis software for immune sequencing data. TCRdb reprocessed the PCR reads with MiXCR, giving one entry per CDR3 protein. The sample yields about 540,000 distinct CDR3 sequences, around 34% seen once. What was sequenced was blood. The receptor set was obtained from a girl aged 2-17 years with multiple sclerosis. CDR3s include the opening cysteine and the closing phenylalanine or tryptophan. The D gene is left open where the match is weak. Where a row states a size, it is once, few, many or the class of an expanded clone; other rows omit it.

clone size	D gene	V gene	J gene	CDR3 protein	CDR3 DNA
few	TRBD2	TRBV20-1	TRBJ2-1	CSARVTSGGRADEQFF	TGCAGTGCTAGAGTGACTAGCGGGGGGAGGGCTGATGAGCAGTTCTTC
few	NA	TRBV5-1	TRBJ2-3	CASSPTGTSDTQYF	TGCGCCAGCAGCCCGACGGGAACCTCAGATACGCAGTATTTT
NA	NA	TRBV5-1	TRBJ1-2	CASSVTGRGNYGYTF	TGCGCCAGCAGCGTTACGGGACGGGGAAACTATGGCTACACCTTC
NA	TRBD1	TRBV29-1	TRBJ2-5	CSVYGDRESNEQYF	TGCAGCGTTTACGGGGACAGGGAATCAAATGAGCAGTACTTC
few	NA	TRBV20-1	TRBJ2-7	CSASNRGLGTSYEQYF	TGCAGTGCTAGTAACAGGGGCCTCGGGACTTCCTACGAGCAGTACTTC
NA	TRBD1	TRBV7-9	TRBJ1-2	CASSSPSGQGASGYTF	TGTGCCAGCAGCTCCCCTTCCGGGCAGGGGGCGTCTGGCTACACCTTC
few	NA	TRBV12-3/TRBV12-4	TRBJ2-3	CASSYLGEDTQYF	TGTGCCAGCAGTTATCTAGGCGAAGATACGCAGTATTTT
few	NA	TRBV6-2/TRBV6-3	TRBJ1-5	CASSRPPARSLIGQPQHF	TGTGCCAGCAGCCGACCGCCGGCCCGATCTTTAATAGGTCAGCCCCAGCATTTT
NA	NA	TRBV2	TRBJ1-2	CASSAVEANYGYTF	TGTGCCAGCAGCGCTGTAGAAGCTAACTATGGCTACACCTTC
few	NA	TRBV6-9	TRBJ2-7	CASSPPGCVGYEQYF	TGTGCCAGCAGCCCCCCCGGATGCGTAGGCTACGAGCAGTACTTC
few	TRBD2	TRBV5-1	TRBJ2-3	CASSLELAGADTQYF	TGCGCCAGCAGCTTGGAGCTAGCGGGGGCAGATACGCAGTATTTT
few	TRBD2	TRBV9	TRBJ2-7	CASSVGGGTSYEQYF	TGTGCCAGCAGCGTAGGCGGGGGGACCTCCTACGAGCAGTACTTC
NA	TRBD1	TRBV10-3	TRBJ2-7	CAISEDREDEQYF	TGTGCCATCAGTGAGGACAGGGAAGACGAGCAGTACTTC
few	NA	TRBV12-3/TRBV12-4	TRBJ2-4	CASSALPPPNIQYF	TGTGCCAGCAGTGCGCTCCCTCCCCCCAACATTCAGTACTTC
once	NA	TRBV5-4	TRBJ2-3	CASSPGPTSTDTQYF	TGTGCCAGCAGCCCCGGACCTACAAGCACAGATACGCAGTATTTT
few	NA	TRBV20-1	TRBJ1-2	CSAPGGYTF	TGCAGTGCTCCGGGGGGCTACACCTTC
NA	TRBD2	TRBV12-3/TRBV12-4	TRBJ2-3	CASATTASGGGDTQYF	TGTGCCAGCGCCACAACGGCCAGCGGGGGTGGGGATACGCAGTATTTT
few	TRBD2	TRBV28	TRBJ2-3	CASHPTRGKTTDTQYF	TGTGCCAGCCACCCAACGCGGGGGAAGACCACAGATACGCAGTATTTT
few	NA	TRBV11-2	TRBJ2-1	CASSWLELRGETQFF	TGTGCCAGCAGCTGGCTAGAGCTGAGGGGAGAGACCCAGTTCTTC
NA	TRBD1	TRBV7-9	TRBJ2-7	CASSPGTVPLLYEQYF	TGTGCCAGCAGCCCCGGGACAGTCCCTCTCCTCTACGAGCAGTACTTC